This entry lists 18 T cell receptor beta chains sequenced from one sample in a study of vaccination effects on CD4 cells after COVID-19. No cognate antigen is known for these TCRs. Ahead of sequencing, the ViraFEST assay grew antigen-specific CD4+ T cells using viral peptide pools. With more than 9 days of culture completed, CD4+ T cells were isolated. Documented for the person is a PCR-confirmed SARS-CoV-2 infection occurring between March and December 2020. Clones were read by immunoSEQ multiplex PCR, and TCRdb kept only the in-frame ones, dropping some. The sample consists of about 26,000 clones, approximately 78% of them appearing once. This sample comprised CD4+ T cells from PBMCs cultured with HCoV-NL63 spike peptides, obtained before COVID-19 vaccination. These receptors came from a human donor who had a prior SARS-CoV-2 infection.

CDR3 sequence reads: CASSYSAGAAGELFF. The CDR3 DNA sequence: TGTGCCAGTAGTTACTCGGCGGGGGCCGCCGGGGAGCTGTTTTTT. The chain combines TRBV19 with TRBJ2-2; D may be TRBD2 (7 bases). V lost 5 bases and J lost 6, with 16 bases in between. CDR1 is LNHDA, CDR2 SQIVND, per germline (reference sequence). This CDR3 is built from 15 residues.

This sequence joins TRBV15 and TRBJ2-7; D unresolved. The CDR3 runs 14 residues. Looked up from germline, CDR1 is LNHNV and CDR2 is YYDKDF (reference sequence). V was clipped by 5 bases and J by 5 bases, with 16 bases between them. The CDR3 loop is CATSETLEANEQYF. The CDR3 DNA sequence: TGTGCCACCAGCGAGACCCTAGAGGCGAACGAGCAGTACTTC.

The CDR3 bases are TGCGCCAGCAGCCAAAGGACTAGCGGAACCAATGAGCAGTTCTTC. It encodes CASSQRTSGTNEQFF. The J gene is TRBJ2-1, the V gene TRBV4-1; 10 bases are shared with TRBD2. The trim removed 2 bases at V and 6 bases at J, leaving 4 bases unmatched. The CDR3 has 15 amino acids. Per germline, CDR1 MGHRA and CDR2 YSYEKL.

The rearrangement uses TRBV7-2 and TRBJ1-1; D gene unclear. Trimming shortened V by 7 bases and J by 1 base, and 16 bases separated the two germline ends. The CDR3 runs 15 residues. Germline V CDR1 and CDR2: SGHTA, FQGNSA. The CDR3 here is CASTRGRSGNTEAFF. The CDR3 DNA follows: TGTGCCAGCACCCGCGGGAGGAGTGGGAACACTGAAGCTTTCTTT. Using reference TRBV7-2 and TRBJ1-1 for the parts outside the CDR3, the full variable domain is GAGVSQSPSNKVTEKGKDVELRCDPISGHTALYWYRQSLGQGLEFLIYFQGNSAPDKSGLPSDRFSAERTGGSVSTLTIQRTQQEDSAVYLCASTRGRSGNTEAFFGQGTRLTVV.

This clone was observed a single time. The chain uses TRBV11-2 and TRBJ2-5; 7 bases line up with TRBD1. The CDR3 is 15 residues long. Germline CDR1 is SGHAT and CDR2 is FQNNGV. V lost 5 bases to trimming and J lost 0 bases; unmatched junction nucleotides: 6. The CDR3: CASSPSGQNQETQYF. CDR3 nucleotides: TGTGCCAGCAGCCCCTCGGGACAGAACCAAGAGACCCAGTACTTC.

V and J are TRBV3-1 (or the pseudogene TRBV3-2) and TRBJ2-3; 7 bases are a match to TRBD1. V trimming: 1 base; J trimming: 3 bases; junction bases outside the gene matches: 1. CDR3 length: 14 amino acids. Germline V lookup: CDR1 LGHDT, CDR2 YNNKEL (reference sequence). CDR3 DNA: TGTGCCAGCAGCCAAGTACAGGGGACAGATACGCAGTATTTT. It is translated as CASSQVQGTDTQYF.

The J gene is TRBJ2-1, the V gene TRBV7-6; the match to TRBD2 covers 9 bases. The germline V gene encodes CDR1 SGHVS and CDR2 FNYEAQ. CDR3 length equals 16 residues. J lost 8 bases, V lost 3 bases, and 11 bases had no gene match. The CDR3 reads CASSLGGGRALDEQFF. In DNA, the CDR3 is TGTGCCAGCAGCTTGGGTGGCGGGAGGGCCCTCGATGAGCAGTTCTTC.

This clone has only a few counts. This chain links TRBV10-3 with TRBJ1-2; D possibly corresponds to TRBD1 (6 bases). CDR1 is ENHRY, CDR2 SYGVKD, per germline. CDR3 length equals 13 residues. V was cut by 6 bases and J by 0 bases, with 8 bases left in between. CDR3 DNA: TGTGCCATCAGGGAGGGGGCTAACTATGGCTACACCTTC. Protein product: CAIREGANYGYTF.

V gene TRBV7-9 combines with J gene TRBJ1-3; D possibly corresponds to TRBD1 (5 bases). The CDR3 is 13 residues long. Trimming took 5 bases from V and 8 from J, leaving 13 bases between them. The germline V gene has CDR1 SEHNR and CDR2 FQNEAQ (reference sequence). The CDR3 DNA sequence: TGTGCCAGCAGCGATACCTGGGGGGACACCATATATTTT. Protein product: CASSDTWGDTIYF.

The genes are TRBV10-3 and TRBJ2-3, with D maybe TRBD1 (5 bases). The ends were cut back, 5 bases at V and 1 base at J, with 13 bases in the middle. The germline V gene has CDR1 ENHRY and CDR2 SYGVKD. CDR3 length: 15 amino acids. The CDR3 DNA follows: TGTGCCATCAGTATGGAACAGGACCGCACAGATACGCAGTATTTT. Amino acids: CAISMEQDRTDTQYF.

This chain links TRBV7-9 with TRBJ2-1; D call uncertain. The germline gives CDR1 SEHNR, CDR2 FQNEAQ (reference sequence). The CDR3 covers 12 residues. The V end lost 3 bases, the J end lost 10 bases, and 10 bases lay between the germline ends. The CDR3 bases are TGTGCCAGCAGCTTGACGGGTGGGGAGCAGTTCTTC. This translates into CASSLTGGEQFF.

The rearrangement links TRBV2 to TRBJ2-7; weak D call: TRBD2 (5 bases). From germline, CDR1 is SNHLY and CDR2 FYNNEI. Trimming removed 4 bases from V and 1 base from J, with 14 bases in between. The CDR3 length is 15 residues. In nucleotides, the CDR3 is TGTGCCAGCAGTGGAGGTGTCGGGGTATCCTACGAGCAGTACTTC. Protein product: CASSGGVGVSYEQYF.

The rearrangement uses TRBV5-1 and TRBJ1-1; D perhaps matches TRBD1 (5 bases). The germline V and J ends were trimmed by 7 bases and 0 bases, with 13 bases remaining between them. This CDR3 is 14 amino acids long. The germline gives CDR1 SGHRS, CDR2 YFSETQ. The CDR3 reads CASRDGGLNTEAFF. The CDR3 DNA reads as TGCGCCAGCCGCGACGGGGGGTTGAACACTGAAGCTTTCTTT.

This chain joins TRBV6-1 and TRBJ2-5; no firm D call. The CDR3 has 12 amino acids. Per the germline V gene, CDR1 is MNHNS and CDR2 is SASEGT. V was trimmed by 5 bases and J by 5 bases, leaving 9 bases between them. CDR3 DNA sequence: TGTGCCAGCAGTCCACCCGGGGAGACCCAGTACTTC. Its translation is CASSPPGETQYF.

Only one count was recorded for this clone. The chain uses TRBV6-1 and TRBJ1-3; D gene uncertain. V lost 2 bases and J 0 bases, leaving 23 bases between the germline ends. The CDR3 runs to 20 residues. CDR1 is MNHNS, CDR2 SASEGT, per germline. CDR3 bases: TGTGCCAGCAGTGAATTGAGTTACGGATACCTAGGAAGCTCTGGAAACACCATATATTTT. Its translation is CASSELSYGYLGSSGNTIYF.

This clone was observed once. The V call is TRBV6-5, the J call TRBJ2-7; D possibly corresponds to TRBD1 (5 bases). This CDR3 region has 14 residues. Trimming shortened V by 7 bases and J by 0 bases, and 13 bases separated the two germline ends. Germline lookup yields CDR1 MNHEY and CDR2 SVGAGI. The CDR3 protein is CASNRQSPSYEQYF. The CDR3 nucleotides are TGTGCCAGCAACCGACAGTCCCCCTCCTACGAGCAGTACTTC.

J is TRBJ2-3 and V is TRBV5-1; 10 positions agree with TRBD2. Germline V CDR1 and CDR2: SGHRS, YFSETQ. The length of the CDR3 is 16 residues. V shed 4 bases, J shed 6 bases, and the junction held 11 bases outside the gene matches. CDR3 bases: TGCGCCAGCAGCACAAGGACTAGCGGTCTTTGGGATACGCAGTATTTT. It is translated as CASSTRTSGLWDTQYF.

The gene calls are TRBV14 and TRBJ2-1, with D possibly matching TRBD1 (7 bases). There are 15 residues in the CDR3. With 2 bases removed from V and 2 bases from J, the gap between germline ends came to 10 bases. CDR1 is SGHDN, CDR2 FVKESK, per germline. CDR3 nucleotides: TGTGCCAGCAGCCAACAGGGGGGTCCCTACAATGAGCAGTTCTTC. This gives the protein CASSQQGGPYNEQFF. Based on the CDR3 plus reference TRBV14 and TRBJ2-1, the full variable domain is EAGVTQFPSHSVIEKGQTVTLRCDPISGHDNLYWYRRVMGKEIKFLLHFVKESKQDESGMPNNRFLAERTGGTYSTLKVQPAELEDSGVYFCASSQQGGPYNEQFFGPGTRLTVL.